This T cell receptor beta chain was captured by sequencing in a study of blood T cell repertoires in COVID-19. Libraries were prepared by immunoSEQ multiplex PCR; TCRdb keeps only in-frame clonotypes and omits some of them. Among hundreds of thousands of clones listed, about 90% were seen once. Sequencing was done on a sample of PBMCs or T cells enriched from blood (not recorded which). The TCR comes from a woman between 18 and 29 years old with acute COVID-19.

Written as DNA, the CDR3 is TGTGCCAGCAGCTCTAACAGGGGAATCAATGAGCAGTTCTTC. This codes for CASSSNRGINEQFF. The rearrangement joins TRBV11-2 to TRBJ2-1, with TRBD1 matching over 7 bases. The CDR3 totals 14 residues. Germline CDR1 SGHAT, CDR2 FQNNGV. V lost 4 bases to trimming and J lost 6 bases; unmatched junction nucleotides: 6.